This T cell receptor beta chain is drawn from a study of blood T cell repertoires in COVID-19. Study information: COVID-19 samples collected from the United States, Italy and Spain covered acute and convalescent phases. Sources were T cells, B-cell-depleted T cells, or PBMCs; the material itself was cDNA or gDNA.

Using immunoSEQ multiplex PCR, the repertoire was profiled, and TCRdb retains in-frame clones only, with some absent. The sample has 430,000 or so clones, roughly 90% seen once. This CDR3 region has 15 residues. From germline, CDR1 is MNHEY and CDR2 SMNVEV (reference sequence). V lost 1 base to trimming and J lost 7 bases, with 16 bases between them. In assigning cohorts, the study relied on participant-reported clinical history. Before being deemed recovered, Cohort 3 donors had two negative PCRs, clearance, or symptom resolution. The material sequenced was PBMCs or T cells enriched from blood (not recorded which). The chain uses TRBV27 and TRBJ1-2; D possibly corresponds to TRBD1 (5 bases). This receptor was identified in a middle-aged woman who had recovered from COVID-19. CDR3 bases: TGTGCCAGCAGTTTATTCGGTCGGGGGGGTGGTGGCTACACCTTC. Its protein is CASSLFGRGGGGYTF.